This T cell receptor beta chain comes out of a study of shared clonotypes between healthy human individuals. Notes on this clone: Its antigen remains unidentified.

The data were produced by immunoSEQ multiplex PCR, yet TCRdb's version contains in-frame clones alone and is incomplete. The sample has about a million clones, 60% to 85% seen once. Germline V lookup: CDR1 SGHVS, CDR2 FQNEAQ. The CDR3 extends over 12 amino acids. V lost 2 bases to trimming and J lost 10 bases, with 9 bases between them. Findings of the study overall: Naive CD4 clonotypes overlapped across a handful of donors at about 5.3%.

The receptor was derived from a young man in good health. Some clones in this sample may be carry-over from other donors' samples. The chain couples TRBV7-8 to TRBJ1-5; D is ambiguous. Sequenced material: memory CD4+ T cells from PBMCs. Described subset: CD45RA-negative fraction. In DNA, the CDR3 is TGTGCCAGCAGCTTAATTTCGGGCCCCCAGCATTTT. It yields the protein CASSLISGPQHF. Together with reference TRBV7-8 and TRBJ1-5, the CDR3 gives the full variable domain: GAGVSQSPRYKVAKRGQDVALRCDPISGHVSLFWYQQALGQGPEFLTYFQNEAQLDKSGLPSDRFFAERPEGSVSTLKIQRTQQEDSAVYLCASSLISGPQHFGDGTRLSIL.